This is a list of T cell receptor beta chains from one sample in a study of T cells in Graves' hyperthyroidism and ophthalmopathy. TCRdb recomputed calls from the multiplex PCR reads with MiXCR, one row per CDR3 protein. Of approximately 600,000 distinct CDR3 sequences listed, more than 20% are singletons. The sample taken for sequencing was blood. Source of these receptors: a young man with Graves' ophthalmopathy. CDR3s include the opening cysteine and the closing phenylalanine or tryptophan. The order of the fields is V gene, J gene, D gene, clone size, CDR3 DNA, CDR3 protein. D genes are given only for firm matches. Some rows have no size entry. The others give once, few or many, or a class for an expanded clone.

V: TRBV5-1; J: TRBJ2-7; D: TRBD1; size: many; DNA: TGCGCCAGCAGCTTGGCCTGGGACAGGGCCCCCTACGAGCAGTACTTC; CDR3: CASSLAWDRAPYEQYF
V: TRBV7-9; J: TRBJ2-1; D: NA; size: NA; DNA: TGTGCCAGCAGCTTACCCGGGGCCCGGAGCTCCTACAATGAGCAGTTCTTC; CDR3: CASSLPGARSSYNEQFF
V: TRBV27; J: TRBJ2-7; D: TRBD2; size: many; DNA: TGTGCCAGCAGCATAGCGGGAGTTAATTACGAGCAGTACTTC; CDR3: CASSIAGVNYEQYF
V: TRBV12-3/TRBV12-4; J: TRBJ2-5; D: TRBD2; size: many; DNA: TGTGCCAGCAGTCCACTAGCGGGAGTTACGGAGACCCAGTACTTC; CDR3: CASSPLAGVTETQYF
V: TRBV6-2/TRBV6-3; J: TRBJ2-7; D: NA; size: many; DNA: TGTGCCAGCAGTTGGGCCGGACGGGACTACGAGCAGTACTTC; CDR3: CASSWAGRDYEQYF
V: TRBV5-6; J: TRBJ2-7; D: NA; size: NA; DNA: TGTGCCAGCAGCTTGGGTGGTAGCGGCGCCTACGAGCAGTACTTC; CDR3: CASSLGGSGAYEQYF
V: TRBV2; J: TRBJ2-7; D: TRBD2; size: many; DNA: TGTGCCAGCAGTGCCGGGACTAGCGGGACCTACGAGCAGTACTTC; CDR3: CASSAGTSGTYEQYF
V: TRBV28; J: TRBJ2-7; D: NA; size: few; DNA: TGTGCCAGCACTCCCCTGGGGGGGCTCTCCTACGAGCAGTACTTC; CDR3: CASTPLGGLSYEQYF
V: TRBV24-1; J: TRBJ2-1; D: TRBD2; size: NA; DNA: TGTGCCACCAGTGAGACGGGGGGAATCTACAATGAGCAGTTCTTC; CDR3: CATSETGGIYNEQFF
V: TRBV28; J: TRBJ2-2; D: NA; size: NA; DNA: TGTGCCAGCAGTCGCCCGGGAAGGGGCACCGGGGAGCTGTTTTTT; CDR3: CASSRPGRGTGELFF
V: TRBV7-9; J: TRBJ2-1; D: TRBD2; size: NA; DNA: TGTGCCAGCAGCCCGACTAGCGGGAGTTTTAGCTCCTACAATGAGCAGTTCTTC; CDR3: CASSPTSGSFSSYNEQFF
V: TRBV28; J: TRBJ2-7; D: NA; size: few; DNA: TGTGCCAGCAGTCTGCCGGAGTTCGAGCAGTACTTC; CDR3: CASSLPEFEQYF
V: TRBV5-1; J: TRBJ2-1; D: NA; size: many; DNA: TGCGCCAGCAGCTTGGAGCCTCCCCCGGTCGAGCAGTTCTTC; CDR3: CASSLEPPPVEQFF
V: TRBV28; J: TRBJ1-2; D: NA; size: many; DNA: TGTGCCAGCAGTTCCTCCTTTAGTCCCAGGGGCTACACCTTC; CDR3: CASSSSFSPRGYTF
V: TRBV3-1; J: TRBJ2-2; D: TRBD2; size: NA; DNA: TGTGCCAGCAGCCAATGGGGCGGGAGCGACACCGGGGAGCTGTTTTTT; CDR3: CASSQWGGSDTGELFF
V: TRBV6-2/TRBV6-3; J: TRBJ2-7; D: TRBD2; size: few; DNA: TGTGCCAGCAGCTACTCTCCAGCTAGCGGAGCAGGGGAGCAGTACTTC; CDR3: CASSYSPASGAGEQYF
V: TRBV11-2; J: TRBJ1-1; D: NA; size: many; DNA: TGTGCCAGCAGCTCCACACTTGGTAGCCCACTTACTTTCTTT; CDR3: CASSSTLGSPLTFF
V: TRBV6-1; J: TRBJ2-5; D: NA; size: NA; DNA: TGTGCCAGCAGTGAGGGTACAGGGATTTTAGGATCGGAGACCCAGTACTTC; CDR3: CASSEGTGILGSETQYF